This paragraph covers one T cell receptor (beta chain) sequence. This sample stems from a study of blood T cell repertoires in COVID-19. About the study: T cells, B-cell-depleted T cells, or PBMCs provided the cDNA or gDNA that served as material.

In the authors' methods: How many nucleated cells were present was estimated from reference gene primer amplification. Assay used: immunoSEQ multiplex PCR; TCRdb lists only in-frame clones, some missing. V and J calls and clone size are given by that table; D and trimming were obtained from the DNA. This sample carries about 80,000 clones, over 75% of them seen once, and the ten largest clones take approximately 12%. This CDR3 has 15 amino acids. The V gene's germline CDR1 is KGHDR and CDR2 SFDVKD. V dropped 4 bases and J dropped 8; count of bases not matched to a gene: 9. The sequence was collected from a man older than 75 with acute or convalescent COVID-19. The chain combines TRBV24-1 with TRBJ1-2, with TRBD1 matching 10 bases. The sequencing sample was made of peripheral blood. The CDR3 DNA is TGTGCCACCAGTGACGCCGGGACAGGGGAGTCCGGCTACACCTTC. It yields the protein CATSDAGTGESGYTF.